The clone carrying this T cell receptor (beta chain) occurred many times. The antigen remains undetermined. TCRdb redid the calling of the reads with MiXCR, one entry per CDR3 protein. This sample carries just over 450,000 distinct CDR3 sequences, roughly 46% of them seen once, and the ten largest clones take about 39%. This sample is drawn from a study of T cell repertoires in cytomegalovirus infection. Study-level background: HLA-B-restricted CMV epitopes that are well studied were used alongside recently identified HLA-C-restricted ones. Public TCR beta signature analysis indicated the presence of both CMV infection and matching HLA type.

Study-level results: HLA-C-restricted, CMV-specific TCR beta clonotypes were dominant ex vivo. Accumulated public TCR beta family frequency recognized individuals carrying CMV together with the relevant HLA.

The source is a human donor in good health (CMV status not recorded). Some clones in this sample may be carry-over from other donors' samples. The source material was cultured PBMCs, sampled from culture after CMV antigen stimulation.

In nucleotides, the CDR3 is TGTGCCAGCAGCTTAGTAAGGGCGGGAACCTACGAGCAGTACTTC. Translating it yields CASSLVRAGTYEQYF. V gene TRBV7-8 combines with J gene TRBJ2-7; tentative D call: TRBD2 (6 bases). In germline, CDR1 is SGHVS, CDR2 FQNEAQ. The V end was cut by 1 base, the J end by 2 bases, with 12 bases between. The CDR3 loop spans 15 amino acids.